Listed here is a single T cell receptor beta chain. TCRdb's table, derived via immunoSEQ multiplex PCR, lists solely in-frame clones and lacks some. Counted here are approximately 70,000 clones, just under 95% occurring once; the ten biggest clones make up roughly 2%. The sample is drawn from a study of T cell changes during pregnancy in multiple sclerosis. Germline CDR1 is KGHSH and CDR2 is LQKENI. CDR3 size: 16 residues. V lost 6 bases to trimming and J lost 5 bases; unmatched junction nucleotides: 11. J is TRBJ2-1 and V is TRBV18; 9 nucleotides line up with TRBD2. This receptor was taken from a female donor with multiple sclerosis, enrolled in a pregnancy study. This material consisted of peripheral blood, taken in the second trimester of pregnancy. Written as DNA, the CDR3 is TGTGCCAGCTCGGCCGATCGGACTAGCGAAGACAATGAGCAGTTCTTC. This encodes CASSADRTSEDNEQFF. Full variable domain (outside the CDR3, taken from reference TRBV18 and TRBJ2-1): NAGVMQNPRHLVRRRGQEARLRCSPMKGHSHVYWYRQLPEEGLKFMVYLQKENIIDESGMPKERFSAEFPKEGPSILRIQQVVRGDSAAYFCASSADRTSEDNEQFFGPGTRLTVL.